This T cell receptor (beta chain) was profiled in a study of blood T cell repertoires in COVID-19. Seattle's cohort entered during active infection and was followed longitudinally. The germline gives CDR1 KGHSH, CDR2 LQKENI. V was clipped by 5 bases and J by 0 bases, with 11 bases between them. This CDR3 is 15 amino acids long. Using immunoSEQ multiplex PCR, the repertoire was profiled, and TCRdb retains in-frame clones only, with some absent. This table holds roughly 200,000 clones, around 83% found once. This receptor was identified in a woman aged 80 or over with COVID-19, enrolled during active disease. V gene TRBV18 combines with J gene TRBJ1-5; possibly TRBD1 for D (6 bases). Material: peripheral blood. The CDR3 DNA is TGTGCCAGCTCAACAGGGTCCCCTAGCAATCAGCCCCAGCATTTT. It translates to CASSTGSPSNQPQHF.